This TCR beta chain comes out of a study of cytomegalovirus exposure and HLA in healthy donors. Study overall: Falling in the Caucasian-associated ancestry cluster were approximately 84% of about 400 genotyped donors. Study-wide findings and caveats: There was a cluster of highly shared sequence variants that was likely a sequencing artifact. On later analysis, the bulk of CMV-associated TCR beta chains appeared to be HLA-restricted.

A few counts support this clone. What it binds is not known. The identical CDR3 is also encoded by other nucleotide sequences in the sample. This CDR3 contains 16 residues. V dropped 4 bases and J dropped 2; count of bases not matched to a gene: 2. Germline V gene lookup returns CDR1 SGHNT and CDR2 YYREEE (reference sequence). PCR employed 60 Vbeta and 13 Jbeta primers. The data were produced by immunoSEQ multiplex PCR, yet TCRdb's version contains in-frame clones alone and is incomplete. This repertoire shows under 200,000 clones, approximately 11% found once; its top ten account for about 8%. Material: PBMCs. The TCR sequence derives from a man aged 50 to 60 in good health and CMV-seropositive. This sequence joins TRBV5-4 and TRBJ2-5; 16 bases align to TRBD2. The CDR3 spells CASSPGLAGGQETQYF. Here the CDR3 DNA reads TGTGCCAGCAGCCCGGGACTAGCGGGGGGGCAAGAGACCCAGTACTTC.